Shown below are 21 T cell receptor beta chains from a single sample sequenced in a study of blood T cell repertoires in COVID-19. Sequencing used immunoSEQ multiplex PCR; TCRdb keeps in-frame clones, though not all of them. Of under 450,000 clones in the sample, about 87% are singletons; the top ten hold 1% to 1.5%. The source material was PBMCs or T cells enriched from blood (not recorded which). The source of these receptors is a man aged 25 to 40 who had recovered from COVID-19.

The V call is TRBV14, the J call TRBJ2-1; 10 nucleotides agree with TRBD2. The CDR3 covers 16 residues. The V and J ends lost 5 bases and 0 bases, in that order; junction bases with no gene match: 4. The germline V gene encodes CDR1 SGHDN and CDR2 FVKESK. The CDR3 spells CASSGPSGGSYNEQFF. CDR3 bases: TGTGCCAGCAGCGGCCCTAGCGGGGGCTCCTACAATGAGCAGTTCTTC. Together with reference TRBV14 and TRBJ2-1, the CDR3 gives the full variable domain: EAGVTQFPSHSVIEKGQTVTLRCDPISGHDNLYWYRRVMGKEIKFLLHFVKESKQDESGMPNNRFLAERTGGTYSTLKVQPAELEDSGVYFCASSGPSGGSYNEQFFGPGTRLTVL.

Details on this clone: The sample contains more than one DNA sequence encoding this CDR3. The chain links TRBV12-3 or TRBV12-4 to TRBJ1-1; 7 nucleotides align to TRBD1. Trimming removed 6 bases from V and 7 bases from J; junction bases left unmatched: 5. This CDR3 comprises 12 residues. The CDR3 sequence is CASSLGQVEAFF. The CDR3 nucleotides read TGTGCCAGCAGCCTTGGACAGGTTGAAGCTTTCTTT.

As for this clone: One end of the junction fails to match germline, which may point to a read error. This chain joins TRBV7-7 and TRBJ2-5, with TRBD1 matching 9 bases. Germline V lookup: CDR1 SSHAT, CDR2 FNYEAQ (reference sequence). CDR3 size: 19 residues. The CDR3 region has the DNA TGTGCTAGCAGCCCCGATTTGCCCACAGGGGGCGAGGCAAGGGAGACCCAGTACTTC. It translates to CASSPDLPTGGEARETQYF. Together with reference TRBV7-7 and TRBJ2-5, the CDR3 gives the full variable domain: GAGVSQSPRYKVTKRGQDVTLRCDPISSHATLYWYQQALGQGPEFLTYFNYEAQPDKSGLPSDRFSAERPEGSISTLTIQRTEQRDSAMYRCASSPDLPTGGEARETQYFGPGTRLLVL.

The rearrangement joins TRBV30 to TRBJ1-2, with D maybe TRBD1 (6 bases). Trimming left V 0 bases short and J 5 bases short, with 13 bases between. The CDR3 is made up of 14 amino acids. The germline gives CDR1 GTSNPN, CDR2 SVGIG (reference sequence). The CDR3 nucleotides read TGTGCCTGGAGTGTACAGGGTGGCTTATATGGCTACACCTTC. Translated, it gives CAWSVQGGLYGYTF.

This sequence joins TRBV6-5 and TRBJ1-1, with D unclear. CDR3 size: 14 residues. Germline V gene sequence: CDR1 MNHEY, CDR2 SVGAGI. V was shortened by 7 bases and J by 0 bases, with 12 bases between the two germline ends. The CDR3 loop reads CASKREVMNTEAFF. The CDR3 region has the DNA TGTGCCAGCAAGAGGGAAGTAATGAACACTGAAGCTTTCTTT.

This chain links TRBV5-8 with TRBJ2-1; TRBD2 matches at 9 bases. The CDR3 totals 14 residues. CDR1 SGHTS and CDR2 YDEGEE come from the germline V gene. V lost 4 bases, J lost 12 bases, and 11 bases stayed unmatched. The CDR3 region has the DNA TGTGCCAGCAGCCCCAGCGGGGGGTATATGAGGCAGTTCTTC. It yields the protein CASSPSGGYMRQFF.

The gene calls are TRBV19 and TRBJ2-2; TRBD1 matches 8 bases. The CDR3 runs to 14 residues. Germline values: CDR1 LNHDA, CDR2 SQIVND (reference sequence). The V and J ends lost 5 bases and 1 base, in that order; junction bases with no gene match: 0. The CDR3 spells CASSDRGNTGELFF. Written as DNA, the CDR3 is TGTGCCAGTAGTGACAGGGGGAACACCGGGGAGCTGTTTTTT. Based on the CDR3 plus reference TRBV19 and TRBJ2-2, the full variable domain is DGGITQSPKYLFRKEGQNVTLSCEQNLNHDAMYWYRQDPGQGLRLIYYSQIVNDFQKGDIAEGYSVSREKKESFPLTVTSAQKNPTAFYLCASSDRGNTGELFFGEGSRLTVL.

The chain has TRBV9 and TRBJ2-3, with 7 nucleotides matching TRBD2. J gave up 3 bases and V 0 bases, and 4 bases lay outside the gene matches. Germline assignment: CDR1 SGDLS and CDR2 YYNGEE. This CDR3 comprises 15 residues. In DNA, the CDR3 is TGTGCCAGCAGCGTAGCGGGGGAGGGTACAGATACGCAGTATTTT. Translation gives CASSVAGEGTDTQYF.

The chain uses TRBV10-3 and TRBJ1-2; TRBD1 might be the D (6 bases). CDR3 length: 15 residues. From germline, CDR1 is ENHRY and CDR2 SYGVKD. Trimming removed 7 bases from V and 6 bases from J, with 21 bases in between. As DNA, the CDR3 is TGTGCCATCACCCCGGGGGGCGCGATGCGCGATGGCTACACCTTC. Residues: CAITPGGAMRDGYTF.

This clone has only one observation. The genes are TRBV7-9 and TRBJ1-4; 7 nucleotides align to TRBD1. Germline loops: CDR1 SEHNR, CDR2 FQNEAQ (reference sequence). The CDR3 extends over 14 amino acids. V lost 5 bases, J lost 7 bases, and 7 bases stayed unmatched. CDR3 amino acids: CASSPTGITEKLFF. The CDR3 DNA sequence: TGTGCCAGCAGCCCGACAGGGATCACTGAAAAACTGTTTTTT.

V usage is TRBV28 and J usage is TRBJ1-2; 10 bases line up with TRBD1. CDR3 length: 14 residues. The V gene end was trimmed by 4 bases and the J gene end by 8 bases; junction bases not matched to a gene: 7. From germline, CDR1 is MDHEN and CDR2 SYDVKM. The CDR3: CASSSGQGTGGYTF. In DNA, the CDR3 is TGTGCCAGCAGTTCGGGACAGGGGACGGGGGGCTACACCTTC.

This clone was seen a few times. The chain joins TRBV2 to TRBJ1-1; D might be TRBD1 (5 bases). Deletions cut 9 bases from V and 7 bases from J, with 24 bases between. Germline CDR1 and CDR2: SNHLY and FYNNEI. The CDR3 has 15 residues. CDR3 sequence (DNA): TGTGCCAGGGGGGGTTTAGGACTCCTATCAATTGAAGCTTTCTTT. This codes for CARGGLGLLSIEAFF.

This clone has just one count. The V gene is TRBV7-2, the J gene TRBJ1-2; D is undetermined. Trimming removed 3 bases from V and 2 bases from J, with 7 bases in between. The CDR3 runs to 13 residues. The V gene's germline CDR1 is SGHTA and CDR2 FQGNSA. The CDR3 region has the DNA TGTGCCAGCAGCTTCGACAAGAACTATGGCTACACCTTC. Encoded protein: CASSFDKNYGYTF.

The J gene is TRBJ1-2, the V gene TRBV7-9; D ambiguous. The V end lost 5 bases, the J end lost 6 bases, and 19 bases lay between the germline ends. Germline lookup yields CDR1 SEHNR and CDR2 FQNEAQ (reference sequence). The CDR3 sequence is 15 residues long. The CDR3 DNA follows: TGTGCCAGCAGCCCTATGGAGGGCTCTATAGATGGCTACACCTTC. Translated, it gives CASSPMEGSIDGYTF. Full variable domain (outside the CDR3, taken from reference TRBV7-9 and TRBJ1-2): DTGVSQNPRHKITKRGQNVTFRCDPISEHNRLYWYRQTLGQGPEFLTYFQNEAQLEKSRLLSDRFSAERPKGSFSTLEIQRTEQGDSAMYLCASSPMEGSIDGYTFGSGTRLTVV.

This clone was detected only once. The chain has TRBV6-6 and TRBJ1-6; TRBD1 matches 9 bases. V lost 6 bases, J lost 8 bases, and 5 bases stayed unmatched. The germline V gene has CDR1 MNHNY and CDR2 SVGAGI (reference sequence). CDR3 size: 14 residues. CDR3 amino acids: CASSRGQGDSPLHF. CDR3 bases: TGTGCCAGCAGCCGGGGACAGGGTGATTCACCCCTCCACTTT.

The chain couples TRBV7-2 to TRBJ2-3; 8 bases agree with TRBD2. The ends lost 5 bases at V and 0 bases at J; junction bases unmatched: 10. CDR1 is SGHTA, CDR2 FQGNSA, per germline. This CDR3 comprises 17 residues. The CDR3 reads CASSQTYGLASTDTQYF. CDR3 in DNA: TGTGCCAGCAGCCAAACATACGGACTAGCCAGCACAGATACGCAGTATTTT.

The CDR3 reads CASSPMSNYGYTF. The CDR3 region has the DNA TGTGCCAGCTCACCAATGTCGAACTATGGCTACACCTTC. The chain couples TRBV18 to TRBJ1-2; no firm D call. The CDR3 length is 13 residues. The V end lost 2 bases, the J end lost 2 bases, and 6 bases lay between the germline ends. Germline assignment: CDR1 KGHSH and CDR2 LQKENI.

The V call is TRBV12-5, the J call TRBJ1-2; D is undetermined. The CDR3 covers 13 residues. CDR1 is LGHNT, CDR2 FRNRAP, per germline. Trimming took off 6 bases at V and 8 bases at J, with 16 bases between the two ends. In DNA form, the CDR3 reads TGTGCTAGTGGCCTGCCCTGGGAGGGAGGCTACACCTTC. Its protein product is CASGLPWEGGYTF.

The chain uses TRBV6-5 and TRBJ1-6, with a possible D match to TRBD1 (5 bases). The germline CDR1 and CDR2 sequences are MNHEY and SVGAGI. CDR3 size: 16 residues. Trimming stripped 7 bases from V and 12 bases from J, with 25 bases between. The CDR3 loop is CASIYPVEQGTEPLHF. As DNA, the CDR3 is TGTGCCAGCATTTATCCGGTGGAGCAGGGTACTGAACCCCTCCACTTT.

The sample holds one count of this clone. The chain has TRBV4-3 and TRBJ1-5, with TRBD1 matching over 9 bases. Germline V gives CDR1 LGHNA, CDR2 YSLEER. With V trimmed by 0 bases and J by 0 bases, 9 bases remained unmatched. The CDR3 runs 19 residues. The CDR3 bases are TGCGCCAGCAGCCAAGATTGGTCGGGACAGGGATATAGCAATCAGCCCCAGCATTTT. It translates to CASSQDWSGQGYSNQPQHF.

The V gene is TRBV4-2, the J gene TRBJ2-2, with TRBD2 matching over 11 bases. V lost 4 bases to trimming and J lost 2 bases; unmatched junction nucleotides: 15. CDR3 length: 20 residues. Germline V lookup: CDR1 LGHNA, CDR2 YNFKEQ. The CDR3 reads CASSRLHLAGGNSNTGELFF. In nucleotides, the CDR3 is TGTGCCAGCAGCCGCCTCCACCTAGCGGGGGGAAACTCAAACACCGGGGAGCTGTTTTTT.